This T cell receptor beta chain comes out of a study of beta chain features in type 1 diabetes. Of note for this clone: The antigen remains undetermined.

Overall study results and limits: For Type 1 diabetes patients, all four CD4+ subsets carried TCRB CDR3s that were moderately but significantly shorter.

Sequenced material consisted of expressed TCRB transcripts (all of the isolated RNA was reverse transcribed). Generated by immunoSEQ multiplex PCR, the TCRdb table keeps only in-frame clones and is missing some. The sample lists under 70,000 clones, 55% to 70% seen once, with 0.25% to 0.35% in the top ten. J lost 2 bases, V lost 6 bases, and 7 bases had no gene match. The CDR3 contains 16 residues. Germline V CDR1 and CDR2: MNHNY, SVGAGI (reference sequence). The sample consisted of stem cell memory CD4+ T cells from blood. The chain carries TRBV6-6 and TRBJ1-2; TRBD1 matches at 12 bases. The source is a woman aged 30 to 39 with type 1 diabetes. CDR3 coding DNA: TGTGCCAGCAGACCGGGACAGGGGGCCTCCAACTATGGCTACACCTTC. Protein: CASRPGQGASNYGYTF.